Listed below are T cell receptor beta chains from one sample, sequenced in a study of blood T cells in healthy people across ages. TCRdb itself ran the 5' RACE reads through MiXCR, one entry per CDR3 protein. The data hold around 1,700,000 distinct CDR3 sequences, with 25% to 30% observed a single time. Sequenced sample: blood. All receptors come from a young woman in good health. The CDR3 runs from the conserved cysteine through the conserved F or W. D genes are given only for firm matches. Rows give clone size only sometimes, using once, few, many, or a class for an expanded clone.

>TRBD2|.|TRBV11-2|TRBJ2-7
TGTGCCAGCAGCTCCGCGGGGTCGAGCGGGAAGTTCGGCGAGCAGTACTTC
CASSSAGSSGKFGEQYF
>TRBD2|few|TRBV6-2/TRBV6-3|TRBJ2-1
TGTGCCAGCAGTTCCTGGACTAGCGGGAGTGGTAGCTCCTACAATGAGCAGTTCTTC
CASSSWTSGSGSSYNEQFF
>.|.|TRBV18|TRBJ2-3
TGTGCCAGCTCGCCCGGGCCGGCAGATACGCAGTATTTT
CASSPGPADTQYF
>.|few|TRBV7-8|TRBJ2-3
TGTGCCAGCAGCTATAGTGCTTCCGACACAGATACGCAGTATTTT
CASSYSASDTDTQYF
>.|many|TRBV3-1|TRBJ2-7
TGTGCCAGCAGCCACACGATGAGTGGCGAGCAGTACTTC
CASSHTMSGEQYF
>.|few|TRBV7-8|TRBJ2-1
TGTGCCAGCAGCTCTCGCTGGGACGGGGTTTACAATGAGCAGTTCTTC
CASSSRWDGVYNEQFF
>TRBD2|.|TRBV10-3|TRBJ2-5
TGTGCCATCAGGGCCACGGGGGGTAGCCAAGAGACCCAGTACTTC
CAIRATGGSQETQYF
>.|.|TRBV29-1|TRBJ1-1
TGCAGCGTCCACGGGGTCAGGTCGAACGCTGAAGCTTTCTTT
CSVHGVRSNAEAFF
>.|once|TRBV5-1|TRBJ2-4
TGCGCCAGCAGCTTGGAACAGTCTTTAGCCAAAAACATTCAGTACTTC
CASSLEQSLAKNIQYF
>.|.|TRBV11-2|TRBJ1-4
TGTGCCAGCAGCCGGGGACTGGGAAATGAAAAACTGTTTTTT
CASSRGLGNEKLFF
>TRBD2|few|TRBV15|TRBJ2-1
TGTGCCACCAGCAGTCCCAGCGGGGGAAGGAATGAGCAGTTCTTC
CATSSPSGGRNEQFF
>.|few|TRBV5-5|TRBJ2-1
TGTGCCAGCAGCGGCGGGATTTACAATGAGCAGTTCTTC
CASSGGIYNEQFF
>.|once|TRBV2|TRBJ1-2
TGTGCCAGCACCCAACCGGGATTTTATGGCTACACCTTC
CASTQPGFYGYTF
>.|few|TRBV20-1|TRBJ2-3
TGCAGTGGAAAGGACACAAACACAGATACGCAGTATTTT
CSGKDTNTDTQYF
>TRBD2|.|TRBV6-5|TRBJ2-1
TGTGCCCGCAGTCAGACTAGCGGGAGGAAGTTCTTC
CARSQTSGRKFF
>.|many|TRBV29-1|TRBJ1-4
TGCAGCGTTTCCCGGACTAATGAAAAACTGTTTTTT
CSVSRTNEKLFF
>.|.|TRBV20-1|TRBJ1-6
TGCAGTGCTCGTTCCCGACGGGACCTCCTTGGGTCACCCCTCCACTTT
CSARSRRDLLGSPLHF
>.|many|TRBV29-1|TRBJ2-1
TGCAGCGTTGAAGGGTGGGCTAACAATGAGCAGTTCTTC
CSVEGWANNEQFF
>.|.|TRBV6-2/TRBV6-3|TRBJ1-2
TGTGCCAGCAGTTACGTGATCGTGTCCTATGGCTACACCTTC
CASSYVIVSYGYTF
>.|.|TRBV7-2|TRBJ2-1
TGTGCCGGCAACAATGGGGCCAATGAGCAGTTCTTC
CAGNNGANEQFF
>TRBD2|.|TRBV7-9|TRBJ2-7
TGTGCCAGCAGCTTTTGGACTAGCGGGAGGGCCCACGAGCAGTACTTC
CASSFWTSGRAHEQYF
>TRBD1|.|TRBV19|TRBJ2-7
TGTGCCGGAAGGGACAGGGATCCCTACGAGCAGTACTTC
CAGRDRDPYEQYF
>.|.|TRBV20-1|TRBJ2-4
TGCAGTGCTAGAGAACAGGGCAGCGGGAACATTCAGTACTTC
CSAREQGSGNIQYF
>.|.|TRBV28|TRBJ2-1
TGTGCCAGCAGTCCTTGGAGGAGAGGACCGCTCCAAGAGACCCAGTTCTTC
CASSPWRRGPLQETQFF
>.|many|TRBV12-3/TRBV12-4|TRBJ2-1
TGTGCCAGCGGGGGCGAGCAGTTCTTC
CASGGEQFF
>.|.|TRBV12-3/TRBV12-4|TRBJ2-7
TGCGCCAGCAGGTTAGTGGGGGAGGCCGAGCAGTACTTC
CASRLVGEAEQYF
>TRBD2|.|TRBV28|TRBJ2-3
TGTGCCAGCAGTAGCCGGACACCCGGGACTAGCGGGAGGGCCGCTGATACGCAGTATTTT
CASSSRTPGTSGRAADTQYF
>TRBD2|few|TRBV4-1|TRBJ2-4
TGCGCCAGCAGCCAAGAATCTCCGGGGGGGGCCAAAAACATTCAGTACTTC
CASSQESPGGAKNIQYF
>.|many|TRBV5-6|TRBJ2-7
TGTGCCAGCACCCCTGGAGGCGGGGATCCTTACGAGCAGTACTTC
CASTPGGGDPYEQYF
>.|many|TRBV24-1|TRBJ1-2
TGTGCCACCAGTGATTCGGACGGCCGGAGCTATGGCTACACCTTC
CATSDSDGRSYGYTF
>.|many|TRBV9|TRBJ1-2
TGTGCCAGCAGCACCCAGGGCAGGGTTGGCTATGGCTACACCTTC
CASSTQGRVGYGYTF
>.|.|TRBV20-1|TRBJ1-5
TGCAGTGCTCCCGGTCCGGGGGGGAGTCAGCCCCAGCATTTT
CSAPGPGGSQPQHF
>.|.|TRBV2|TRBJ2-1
TGTGCCAGCAGTGCTGCAGCTCGAAATGAGCAGTTCTTC
CASSAAARNEQFF
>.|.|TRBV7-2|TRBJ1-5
TGTGCCAGCAGCGAGTTGGAGGGCAATCAGCCCCAGCATTTT
CASSELEGNQPQHF
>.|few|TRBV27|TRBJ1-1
TGTGCCAGCAGATTTCCGGGAGGCAACACTGAAGCTTTCTTT
CASRFPGGNTEAFF
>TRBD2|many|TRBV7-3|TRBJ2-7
TGTGCCAGCAGCCCGACTAGCAATTCCTACGAGCAGTACTTC
CASSPTSNSYEQYF
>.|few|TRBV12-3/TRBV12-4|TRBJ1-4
TGTGCCAGCAGCAGGGACCATGAAAAACTGTTTTTT
CASSRDHEKLFF
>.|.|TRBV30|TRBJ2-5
TGTGCCTGGGAGGGAGTCGGGCTTATCGGAGAGACCCAGTACTTC
CAWEGVGLIGETQYF